A selection of T cell receptor beta chains follows, all from one sample in a study of identical twins. Via MiXCR, TCRdb re-called the 5' RACE reads, giving one row per CDR3 protein. This sample has fewer than 550,000 distinct CDR3 sequences; roughly 15% occur once, and the top ten carry around 0.4%. This same sample was also taken into another study, of yellow fever vaccine responses in identical twins.

Sequenced material: CD4+ T cells sorted from blood. The receptors originated from a woman aged 18-30 years in good health. Both conserved end residues are part of each CDR3. The D gene is left open where the match is weak. Size is omitted from some rows. Given values are once, few, many or a class for expanded clones.

>TRBV5-1|TRBJ2-1|NA|many
TGCGCCAGCAGCTTGAGGCCCGTGAACAATGAGCAGTTCTTC
CASSLRPVNNEQFF
>TRBV20-1|TRBJ2-1|TRBD2|NA
TGCAGTGCCCCCCCCGGGCTAGCGGGAGGTTACAATGAGCAGTTCTTC
CSAPPGLAGGYNEQFF
>TRBV27|TRBJ2-2|NA|NA
TGTACCAGCAGTTTATGGGTTTGGTTAGGACAGAACACCGGGGAGCTGTTTTTT
CTSSLWVWLGQNTGELFF
>TRBV10-3|TRBJ1-5|TRBD1|few
TGTGCCATCAGTGGGCAGGGGGGCAATCAGCCCCAGCATTTT
CAISGQGGNQPQHF
>TRBV2|TRBJ2-5|NA|NA
TGTGCCAGCACCACTCAGGGGGGGGCGTTAGGGGAGACCCAGTACTTC
CASTTQGGALGETQYF
>TRBV5-5|TRBJ2-1|NA|NA
TGTGCCAGCAGCTTGGGCGGCGGGGGCCCGCCTTACAATGAGCAGTTCTTC
CASSLGGGGPPYNEQFF
>TRBV28|TRBJ2-7|TRBD1|many
TGTGCCAGCAGTTCCACGACAGGGCCCAGCCTACCCTACGAGCAGTACTTC
CASSSTTGPSLPYEQYF
>TRBV4-2|TRBJ2-3|NA|NA
TGTGCCAGCAGCCAAGATCGGGTAGCAACAGATACGCAGTATTTT
CASSQDRVATDTQYF
>TRBV5-1|TRBJ1-5|NA|NA
TGCGCCAGCAGCTTGGGTGGTTCAAACAATCAGCCCCAGCATTTT
CASSLGGSNNQPQHF
>TRBV20-1|TRBJ2-1|NA|few
TGCAGTGCTAGAGATCCCCGGAGGAATGAGCAGTTCTTC
CSARDPRRNEQFF
>TRBV12-3/TRBV12-4|TRBJ2-5|NA|few
TGTGCCAGCAGTTTCGGAGACTCCGGACAAGAGACCCAGTACTTC
CASSFGDSGQETQYF
>TRBV29-1|TRBJ1-1|NA|few
TGCAGCGTTGTTCCGACCAACACTGAAGCTTTCTTT
CSVVPTNTEAFF
>TRBV7-8|TRBJ2-1|NA|NA
TGTGCCAGCAGCTCGGGGTCGGGGCCCTACAATGAGCAGTTCTTC
CASSSGSGPYNEQFF
>TRBV5-1|TRBJ1-1|NA|NA
TGCGCCAGCAGGGAGCCCGGGTTTGGGACTGAAGCTTTCTTT
CASREPGFGTEAFF
>TRBV9|TRBJ2-2|TRBD2|few
TGTGCCAGCAGCCGGACGGGACTAGCGGGTACTACGAACACCGGGGAGCTGTTTTTT
CASSRTGLAGTTNTGELFF
>TRBV9|TRBJ2-3|NA|NA
TGTGCCAGCAGCGTAGGAGGCTACCTAGTGGATACGCAGTATTTT
CASSVGGYLVDTQYF
>TRBV10-3|TRBJ1-4|TRBD1|few
TGTGCCACGCGCGCCGGGACAGATAATGAAAAACTGTTTTTT
CATRAGTDNEKLFF
>TRBV12-5|TRBJ1-1|NA|NA
TGTGCTAGTGGTTTGGTAGTCCCGACTTGGGGGAACACTGAAGCTTTCTTT
CASGLVVPTWGNTEAFF
>TRBV20-1|TRBJ2-1|TRBD2|few
TGCAGTGCTAGAAATAGCGGGAGAAGTGAGCAGTTCTTC
CSARNSGRSEQFF
>TRBV7-6|TRBJ2-3|NA|many
TGTGCCAGCAGCGTCGATCGGCAGGGTTGGTATACGCAGTATTTT
CASSVDRQGWYTQYF
>TRBV20-1|TRBJ1-1|NA|NA
TGCAGTGCCGCACAGGGCGGCACTGAAGCTTTCTTT
CSAAQGGTEAFF
>TRBV12-3/TRBV12-4|TRBJ2-4|NA|few
TGTGCCAGCGGGATCGACTTAGCCAAAAACATTCAGTACTTC
CASGIDLAKNIQYF
>TRBV4-1|TRBJ1-2|NA|NA
TGCGCCAGCAGCCAAGACGCCACCCAAGGTGGTATCTATGGCTACACCTTC
CASSQDATQGGIYGYTF
>TRBV20-1|TRBJ1-5|NA|once
TGCAGTGCTGTCAAAAACAGGGGCAATCAGCCCCAGCATTTT
CSAVKNRGNQPQHF
>TRBV7-8|TRBJ2-5|TRBD2|few
TGTGCCAGCAGCTTCCTTGTCTTCGGACTAGGGCTTAAAGAGACCCAGTACTTC
CASSFLVFGLGLKETQYF
>TRBV9|TRBJ2-1|TRBD2|NA
TGTGCCAGCAGCGCTAGGACTAGCGGGCCCATCGAGCAGTTCTTC
CASSARTSGPIEQFF
>TRBV12-3/TRBV12-4|TRBJ2-5|TRBD2|NA
TGTGCCAGCCGCCCGACTAGCGGGAGGGAGACCCAGTACTTC
CASRPTSGRETQYF
>TRBV15|TRBJ1-2|NA|NA
TGTGCCACCAGCAGAGATTCTGCTGGCTACACCTTC
CATSRDSAGYTF
>TRBV11-2|TRBJ1-6|NA|NA
TGTGCCAGCAGCCCAGGACGGAATAATTCACCCCTCCACTTT
CASSPGRNNSPLHF
>TRBV28|TRBJ2-5|NA|NA
TGTGCCAGCAGGACCACCGGGAAAGAGACCCAGTACTTC
CASRTTGKETQYF
>TRBV14|TRBJ2-3|TRBD2|NA
TGTGCCAGCAGCCAAATCTCTGCGGGAGTGACGTTCGGGATCGATACGCAGTATTTT
CASSQISAGVTFGIDTQYF
>TRBV18|TRBJ1-1|NA|few
TGTGCCAGCTCACCAAATCTACAAATTCCGAACACTGAAGCTTTCTTT
CASSPNLQIPNTEAFF
>TRBV20-1|TRBJ2-1|NA|NA
TGCAGTGCGGGGCTTTTCAATGAGCAGTTCTTC
CSAGLFNEQFF
>TRBV13|TRBJ2-3|NA|NA
TGTGCCAGCAGCCCGCAAGGGGGTACGCAGTATTTT
CASSPQGGTQYF
>TRBV7-7|TRBJ2-2|TRBD2|few
TGTGCCAGCAGCTTAGGGGTGGCGGGAGACGGGGAGCTGTTTTTT
CASSLGVAGDGELFF
>TRBV7-9|TRBJ2-3|NA|many
TGTGCCAGCAGCTTTAAAAGTGGCGGGCCATTAGATACGCAGTATTTT
CASSFKSGGPLDTQYF
>TRBV7-2|TRBJ2-1|TRBD1|NA
TGTGCCAGCAGCTTAGAATTCGGGACAGGTTATTATGAGCAGTTCTTC
CASSLEFGTGYYEQFF
>TRBV20-1|TRBJ2-2|TRBD1|many
TGCAGTGCTAGAGATGGGACAGGTCGGGCCGGGGAGCTGTTTTTT
CSARDGTGRAGELFF
>TRBV12-3/TRBV12-4|TRBJ1-2|TRBD1|few
TGTGCCAGCAGTCGGGACAGCCACTATGGCTACACCTTC
CASSRDSHYGYTF
>TRBV27|TRBJ1-4|NA|few
TGTGCCAGCAGTTTAGACGCAACTAATGAAAAACTGTTTTTT
CASSLDATNEKLFF
>TRBV20-1|TRBJ2-5|TRBD2|NA
TGCAGTGCCCCCCGGGCGGGGGGGCAGTATGAGACCCAGTACTTC
CSAPRAGGQYETQYF
>TRBV14|TRBJ2-1|NA|NA
TGTGCCAGCAGCCAAGCGTGGGCCGACAATGAGCAGTTCTTC
CASSQAWADNEQFF
>TRBV11-2|TRBJ1-2|TRBD1|few
TGTGCCAGCAGCGAACAGGGGTACTATGGCTACACCTTC
CASSEQGYYGYTF
>TRBV19|TRBJ2-3|NA|NA
TGTGCCAGTAGTATCCGTTCGACAGGCAGCACAGATACGCAGTATTTT
CASSIRSTGSTDTQYF
>TRBV5-1|TRBJ2-5|NA|few
TGCGCCAGCAGCGCCGGACTCCGCGGAGAGACCCAGTACTTC
CASSAGLRGETQYF
>TRBV6-5|TRBJ1-2|NA|NA
TGTGCCAGCAGTTACTTCGTCACAGGGAATAAGGGCGGCTACACCTTC
CASSYFVTGNKGGYTF
>TRBV24-1|TRBJ2-1|NA|few
TGTGCCACCAGTGATCGCCGGGACATCAATGAGCAGTTCTTC
CATSDRRDINEQFF
>TRBV18|TRBJ2-7|TRBD1|few
TGTGCCAGCTCACCGGGACAGCTAGACTACGAGCAGTACTTC
CASSPGQLDYEQYF
>TRBV29-1|TRBJ2-7|TRBD2|many
TGCAGCGTACTACCCGGGACTAGCGGATACGAGCAGTACTTC
CSVLPGTSGYEQYF
>TRBV28|TRBJ1-1|NA|few
TGTGCCAGCAGTTTATTCGGACAGACGAACACTGAAGCTTTCTTT
CASSLFGQTNTEAFF
>TRBV14|TRBJ2-1|TRBD1|NA
TGTGCCAGCAGCCAACTGAGATGGGGACAGGGGAGCTTCTACAATGAGCAGTTCTTC
CASSQLRWGQGSFYNEQFF
>TRBV12-3/TRBV12-4|TRBJ2-2|NA|NA
TGTGCCAGCACCCTCGGAGGGACGAACACCGGGGAGCTGTTTTTT
CASTLGGTNTGELFF
>TRBV27|TRBJ2-6|NA|few
TGTGCCAGCAGTTTAGTCATGACTGGGGCCAACGTCCTGACTTTC
CASSLVMTGANVLTF
>TRBV7-9|TRBJ2-7|TRBD2|NA
TGTGCCAGCAGCCTAGCAGGGACTAGCGAACGGTACTTC
CASSLAGTSERYF
>TRBV6-2/TRBV6-3|TRBJ1-1|TRBD1|NA
TGTGCCAGCAGTCAATACCGACAGGGCGTGGGTACTGAAGCTTTCTTT
CASSQYRQGVGTEAFF
>TRBV20-1|TRBJ1-1|TRBD1|few
TGCAGTGCCCCTGACAGGGCCGAAATTCCCACTGAAGCTTTCTTT
CSAPDRAEIPTEAFF